This TCR beta chain was sequenced for a study of tumor-infiltrating lymphocytes in primary liver carcinoma. Study findings and constraints: Bulk samples went unsorted, so CD4+ and CD8+ repertoires were not compared.

A constant-region primer primed TCR beta cDNA synthesis from about 0.55 ug of total RNA. Three nested multiplex PCR rounds, a slightly modified ARM-PCR, produced the libraries for TCR beta. Researchers ran the first two PCR rounds for roughly 11 cycles each with TRBV1-TRBV30 forward primers and a C-beta reverse primer. TCRdb re-called the multiplex PCR reads with MiXCR, one entry per CDR3 protein. The sample has some 190,000 distinct CDR3 sequences, about 55% seen once. In the case of this clonotype: Its antigen is still unknown. One end of the junction varies from germline; a read error may be responsible.

For blood RNA, unsorted whole blood served as the source, and germline DNA was extracted too. The CDR3 length is 15 residues. V usage is TRBV12-3 or TRBV12-4 and J usage is TRBJ2-7; 10 bases fit TRBD1. The TCR comes from a man aged 35 to 55 with primary liver carcinoma and hepatitis B virus infection. The sample was peripheral blood. The CDR3, as DNA: TGTGCCAGCAGACAGGGACAGGGGTGGCCCTACCAGCAGTACTTC. Translated, it gives CASRQGQGWPYQQYF.